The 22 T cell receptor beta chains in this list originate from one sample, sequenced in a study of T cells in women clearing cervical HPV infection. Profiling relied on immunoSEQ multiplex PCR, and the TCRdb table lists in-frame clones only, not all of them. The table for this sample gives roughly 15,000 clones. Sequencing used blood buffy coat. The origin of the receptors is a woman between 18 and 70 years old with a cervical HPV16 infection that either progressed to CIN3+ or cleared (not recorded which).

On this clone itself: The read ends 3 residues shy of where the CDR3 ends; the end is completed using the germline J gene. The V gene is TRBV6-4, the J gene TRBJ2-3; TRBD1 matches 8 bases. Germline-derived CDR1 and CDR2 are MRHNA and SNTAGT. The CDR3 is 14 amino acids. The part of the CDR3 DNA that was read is TGTGCCAGCAGTGACGGACAGGGCAATCAGCCG. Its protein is CASSDGQGNQP. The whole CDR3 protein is CASSDGQGNQPQYF.

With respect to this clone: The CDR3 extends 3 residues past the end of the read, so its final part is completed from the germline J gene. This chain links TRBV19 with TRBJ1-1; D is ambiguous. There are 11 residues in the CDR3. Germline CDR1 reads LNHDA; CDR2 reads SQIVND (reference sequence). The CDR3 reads CASSIRVEAFF. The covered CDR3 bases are TGTGCCAGTAGTATTCGGGTGGAG.

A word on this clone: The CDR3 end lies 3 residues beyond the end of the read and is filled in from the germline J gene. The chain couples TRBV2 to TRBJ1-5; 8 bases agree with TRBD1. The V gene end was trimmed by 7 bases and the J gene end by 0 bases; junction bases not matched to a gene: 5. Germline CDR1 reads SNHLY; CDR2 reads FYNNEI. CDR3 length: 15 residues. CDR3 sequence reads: CASIGQGNSNQPQHF. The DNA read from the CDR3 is TGTGCCAGCATTGGACAGGGCAATAGCAATCAGCCC.

CDR3 sequence reads: CASSIKGWRGYTF. The sequenced CDR3 bases are TGTGCCAGTAGTATTAAAGGGTGGCGTGGC. This sequence joins TRBV19 and TRBJ1-2, with D unclear. The read terminates 3 residues ahead of where the CDR3 ends, so the germline J gene completes it. Germline loops: CDR1 LNHDA, CDR2 SQIVND (reference sequence). V lost 3 bases and J lost 7, with 12 bases in between. This CDR3 has 13 residues.

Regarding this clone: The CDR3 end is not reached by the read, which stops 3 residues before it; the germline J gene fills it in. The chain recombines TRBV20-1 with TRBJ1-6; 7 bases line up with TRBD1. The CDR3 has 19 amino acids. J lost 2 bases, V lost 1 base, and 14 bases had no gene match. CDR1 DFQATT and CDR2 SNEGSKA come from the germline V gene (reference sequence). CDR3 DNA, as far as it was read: TGCAGTGCTAGAGCCGTGACAGGGTGGTCGGATCCCTATAATTCACCC. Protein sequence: CSARAVTGWSDPYNSP. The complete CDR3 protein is CSARAVTGWSDPYNSPLHF.

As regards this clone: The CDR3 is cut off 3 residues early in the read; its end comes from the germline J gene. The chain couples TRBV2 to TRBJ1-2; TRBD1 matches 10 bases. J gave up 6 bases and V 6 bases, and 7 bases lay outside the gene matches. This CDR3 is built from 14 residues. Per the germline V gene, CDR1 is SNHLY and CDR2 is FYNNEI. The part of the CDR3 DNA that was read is TGTGCCAGCAGCGTAAGGGACAGGGGAAATGGC. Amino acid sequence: CASSVRDRGNG. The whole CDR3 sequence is CASSVRDRGNGYTF.

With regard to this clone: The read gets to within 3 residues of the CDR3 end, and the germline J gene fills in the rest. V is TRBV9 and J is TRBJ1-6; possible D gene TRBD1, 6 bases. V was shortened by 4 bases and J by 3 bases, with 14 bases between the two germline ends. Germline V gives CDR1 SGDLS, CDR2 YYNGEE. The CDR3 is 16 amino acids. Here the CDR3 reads CASSRGQSIYNSPLHF. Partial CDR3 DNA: TGTGCCAGCAGCCGTGGACAGTCAATCTATAATTCACCC.

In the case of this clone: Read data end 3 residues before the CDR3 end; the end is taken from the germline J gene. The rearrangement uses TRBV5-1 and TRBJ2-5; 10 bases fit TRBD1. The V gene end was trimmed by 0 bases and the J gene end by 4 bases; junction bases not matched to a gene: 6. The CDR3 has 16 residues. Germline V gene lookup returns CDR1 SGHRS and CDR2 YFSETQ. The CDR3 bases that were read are TGCGCCAGCAGCTTGGGGGACAGGGGATCGGGAGAGACC. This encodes CASSLGDRGSGET. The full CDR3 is CASSLGDRGSGETQYF. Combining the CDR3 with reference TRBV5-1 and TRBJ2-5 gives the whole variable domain KAGVTQTPRYLIKTRGQQVTLSCSPISGHRSVSWYQQTPGQGLQFLFEYFSETQRNKGNFPGRFSGRQFSNSRSEMNVSTLELGDSALYLCASSLGDRGSGETQYFGPGTRLLVL.

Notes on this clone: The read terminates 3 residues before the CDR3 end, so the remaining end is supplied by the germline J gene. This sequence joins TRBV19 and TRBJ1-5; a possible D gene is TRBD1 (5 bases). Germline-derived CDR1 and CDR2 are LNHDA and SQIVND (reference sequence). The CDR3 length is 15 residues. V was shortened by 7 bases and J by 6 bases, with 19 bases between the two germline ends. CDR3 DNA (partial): TGTGCCAGTAAACTATGGGCCAGGGATCCTCAGCCC. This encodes CASKLWARDPQP. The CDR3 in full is CASKLWARDPQPQHF.

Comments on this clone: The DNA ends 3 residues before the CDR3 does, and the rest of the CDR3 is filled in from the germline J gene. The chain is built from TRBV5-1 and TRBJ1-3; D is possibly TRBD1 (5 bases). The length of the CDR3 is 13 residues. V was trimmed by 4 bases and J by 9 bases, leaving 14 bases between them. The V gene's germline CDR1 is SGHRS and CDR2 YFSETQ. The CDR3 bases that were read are TGCGCCAGCAGCCGAGACAGTAGTGCCACC. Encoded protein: CASSRDSSAT. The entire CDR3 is CASSRDSSATIYF.

The part of the CDR3 DNA that was read is TGCAGTGCTACCCCCACTAGCGGGAAAGAGACC. It encodes CSATPTSGKET. In full, the CDR3 reads CSATPTSGKETQYF. This sequence joins TRBV20-1 and TRBJ2-5; TRBD2 aligns across 10 bases. The read ends 3 residues before the CDR3 terminus; that terminus is restored from the germline J gene. The germline V gene encodes CDR1 DFQATT and CDR2 SNEGSKA (reference sequence). The J segment lost 3 bases and the V segment lost 4 bases, leaving 5 bases of the junction unmatched. The CDR3 loop spans 14 amino acids.

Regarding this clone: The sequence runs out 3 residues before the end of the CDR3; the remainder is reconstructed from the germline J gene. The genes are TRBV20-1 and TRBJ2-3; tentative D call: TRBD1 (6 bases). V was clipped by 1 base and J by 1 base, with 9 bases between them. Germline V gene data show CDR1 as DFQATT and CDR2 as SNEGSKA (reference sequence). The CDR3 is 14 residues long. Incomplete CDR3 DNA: TGCAGTGCTAGAGGCGCAGGGGGCACAGATACG. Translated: CSARGAGGTDT. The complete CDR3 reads CSARGAGGTDTQYF.

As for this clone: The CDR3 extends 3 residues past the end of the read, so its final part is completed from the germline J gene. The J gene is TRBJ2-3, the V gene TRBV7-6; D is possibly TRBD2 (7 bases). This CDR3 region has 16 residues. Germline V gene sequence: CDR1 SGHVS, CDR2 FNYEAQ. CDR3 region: CASSLAGGGLQETQYF. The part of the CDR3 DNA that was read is TGTGCCAGCAGCTTAGCGGGCGGGGGCCTTCAAGAGACG.

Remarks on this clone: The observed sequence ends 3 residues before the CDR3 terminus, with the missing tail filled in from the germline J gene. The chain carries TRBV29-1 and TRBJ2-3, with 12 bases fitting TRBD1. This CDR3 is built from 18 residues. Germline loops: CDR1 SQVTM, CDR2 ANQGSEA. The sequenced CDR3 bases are TGCAGCGTTGAATACTTGGTTGGGACAGGGGGCTTACGAGAGACG. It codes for CSVEYLVGTGGLRET. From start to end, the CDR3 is CSVEYLVGTGGLRETQYF.

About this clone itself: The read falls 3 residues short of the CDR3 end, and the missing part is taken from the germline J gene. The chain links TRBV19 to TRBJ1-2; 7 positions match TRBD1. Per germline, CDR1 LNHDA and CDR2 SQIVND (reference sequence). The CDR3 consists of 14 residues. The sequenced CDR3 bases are TGTGCCAGTAGTGCAAGACAGGGAACCTACGAC. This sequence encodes CASSARQGTYD. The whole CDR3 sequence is CASSARQGTYDYTF.

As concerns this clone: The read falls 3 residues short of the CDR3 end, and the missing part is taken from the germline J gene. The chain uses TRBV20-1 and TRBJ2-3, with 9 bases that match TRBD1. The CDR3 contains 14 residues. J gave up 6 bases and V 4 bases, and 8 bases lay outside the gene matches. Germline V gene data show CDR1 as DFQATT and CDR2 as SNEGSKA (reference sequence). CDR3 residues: CSATGQGGLDTQYF. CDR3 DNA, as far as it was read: TGCAGTGCTACGGGACAGGGTGGCTTGGATACG.

Incomplete CDR3 DNA: TGTGCCAGCAGCTTAGTGGCCAATGAG. This encodes CASSLVANE. Given in full, the CDR3 is CASSLVANEQFF. The V and J genes are TRBV11-3 and TRBJ2-1; D remains unclear. The read is 3 residues too short to cover the CDR3 end, so that end is filled in from the germline J gene. This CDR3 has 12 amino acids. Germline CDR1 SGHNT, CDR2 YENEEA. With 1 base removed from V and 6 bases from J, the gap between germline ends came to 4 bases.

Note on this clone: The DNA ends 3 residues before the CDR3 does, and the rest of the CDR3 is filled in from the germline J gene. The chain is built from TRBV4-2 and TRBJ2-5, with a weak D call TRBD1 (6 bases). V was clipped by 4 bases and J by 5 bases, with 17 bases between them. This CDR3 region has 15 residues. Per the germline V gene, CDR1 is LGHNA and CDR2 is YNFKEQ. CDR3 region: CASSPKTGPSETQYF. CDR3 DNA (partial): TGTGCCAGCAGCCCAAAGACAGGCCCCTCTGAGACC.

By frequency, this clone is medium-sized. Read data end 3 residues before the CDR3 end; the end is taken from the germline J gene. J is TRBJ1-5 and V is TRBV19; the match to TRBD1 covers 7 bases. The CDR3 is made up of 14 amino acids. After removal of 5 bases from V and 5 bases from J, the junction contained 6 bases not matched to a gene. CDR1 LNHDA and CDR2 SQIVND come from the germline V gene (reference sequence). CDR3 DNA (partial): TGTGCCAGTAGTTTTGGACAGGTTTATCAGCCC. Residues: CASSFGQVYQP. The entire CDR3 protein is CASSFGQVYQPQHF.

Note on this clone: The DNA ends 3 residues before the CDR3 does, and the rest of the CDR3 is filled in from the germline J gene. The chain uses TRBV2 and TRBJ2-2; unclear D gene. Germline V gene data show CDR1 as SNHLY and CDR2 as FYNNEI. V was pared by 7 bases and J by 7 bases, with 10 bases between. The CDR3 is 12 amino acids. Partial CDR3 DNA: TGTGCCAGCACTATAGAACGCGGGGAG. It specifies CASTIERGE. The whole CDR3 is CASTIERGELFF.

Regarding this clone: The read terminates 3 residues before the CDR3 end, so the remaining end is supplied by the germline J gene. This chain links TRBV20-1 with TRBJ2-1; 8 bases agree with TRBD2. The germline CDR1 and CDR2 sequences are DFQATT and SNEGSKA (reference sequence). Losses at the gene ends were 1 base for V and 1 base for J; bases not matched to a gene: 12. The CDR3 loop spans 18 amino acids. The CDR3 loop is CSARVPSGSRKSYNEQFF. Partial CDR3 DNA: TGCAGTGCTAGAGTTCCCAGCGGGAGTCGAAAATCCTACAATGAG.

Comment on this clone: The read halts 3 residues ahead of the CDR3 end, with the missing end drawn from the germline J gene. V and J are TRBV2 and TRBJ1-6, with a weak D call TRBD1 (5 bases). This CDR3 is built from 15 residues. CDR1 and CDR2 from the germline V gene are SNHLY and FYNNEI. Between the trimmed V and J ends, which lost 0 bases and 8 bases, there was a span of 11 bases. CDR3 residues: CASSEAEGLYSPLHF. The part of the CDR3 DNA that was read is TGTGCCAGCAGTGAAGCCGAGGGGCTTTATTCACCC. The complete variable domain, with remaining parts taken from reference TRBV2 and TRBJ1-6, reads EPEVTQTPSHQVTQMGQEVILRCVPISNHLYFYWYRQILGQKVEFLVSFYNNEISEKSEIFDDQFSVERPDGSNFTLKIRSTKLEDSAMYFCASSEAEGLYSPLHFGNGTRLTVT.